This entry describes one T cell receptor beta chain. Antigen unknown. Generation of TCR cDNA used 5'RACE template switching (which added a universal primer site and UMIs). MiXCR, run by TCRdb on the 5' RACE reads, gives a single entry per CDR3 protein. The sample contains some 300,000 distinct CDR3 sequences, less than 4.5% of which appear only once. The entry originates in a study of T cells after yellow fever vaccination. Study as a whole: Preparation used SMART-Seq v4 Ultra Low Input for the low-cell-number fractions. Study observations and caveats: Researchers report a weaker secondary response that nonetheless peaked faster, day 5 versus 15. At under 97% for CD4 and just over 85% for CD8, most primary-vaccination clones showed up again after the booster.

The V end was cut by 8 bases, the J end by 7 bases, with 20 bases between. Germline V gene sequence: CDR1 MRHNA, CDR2 SNTAGT. The CDR3 sequence is 15 residues long. This chain uses TRBV6-4 with TRBJ2-2, with D perhaps TRBD1 (6 bases). This TCR came from a man between 18 and 35 years old who received the YFV17D yellow fever vaccine. The sample in question was PBMCs, obtained on the day of the yellow fever booster vaccination. CDR3 in DNA: TGTGCCAGCGGACAGAGCCTGACCATCGACGGGGAGCTGTTTTTT. Translation: CASGQSLTIDGELFF.